The sequence of this TCR beta chain was determined in a study of regulatory T cells in long-lasting Graves disease. CDR3 size: 14 residues. V lost 7 bases and J lost 1, with 15 bases in between. Germline V gives CDR1 SGHRS, CDR2 YFSETQ. Sequencing libraries for TCR beta were prepared with iRepertoire HTBI primers and Arm-PCR of CDR3 regions. TCRdb itself ran the multiplex PCR reads through MiXCR, one entry per CDR3 protein. The sample lists roughly 500,000 distinct CDR3 sequences; approximately 22% were seen once. Time point indicated: persistent/refractory GD, antithyroid drugs over 5 years with positive TRAb. RNA from PBMCs was the source of the TCR library. Nine milliliters of peripheral blood went into EDTA tubes. This clonotype was counted ten times or more.

This clonotype originated in a female donor with Graves disease. The material was peripheral blood mononuclear cells (PBMCs), obtained when the disease was refractory, from a patient treated with antithyroid drugs. The chain couples TRBV5-1 to TRBJ2-7; D is tentatively TRBD1 or TRBD2 (6 bases each). The CDR3 is CASRQQGGSYEQYF. The CDR3 nucleotides are TGCGCCAGCCGCCAACAGGGAGGATCCTACGAGCAGTACTTC. The full variable domain, with the rest looked up from reference TRBV5-1 and TRBJ2-7, is KAGVTQTPRYLIKTRGQQVTLSCSPISGHRSVSWYQQTPGQGLQFLFEYFSETQRNKGNFPGRFSGRQFSNSRSEMNVSTLELGDSALYLCASRQQGGSYEQYFGPGTRLTVT.